This T cell receptor (beta chain) was documented in a study of T cell responses to AZD1222 COVID-19 vaccine. Generated by immunoSEQ multiplex PCR, the TCRdb table keeps only in-frame clones and is missing some. The table lists approximately 170,000 clones, roughly nine tenths of them singletons. Trimming cost V 1 base and J 3 bases; bases outside gene matches: 3. Germline V CDR1 and CDR2: MGHRA, YSYEKL. CDR3 length: 15 amino acids. Material: peripheral blood, obtained on day 0 of AZD1222 vaccination. The receptor was isolated from an adult in good health. The V gene is TRBV4-1, the J gene TRBJ1-1; 9 bases map to TRBD1. In nucleotides, the CDR3 is TGCGCCAGCAGCCAAGTTACAGGGGGCCACACTGAAGCTTTCTTT. Protein product: CASSQVTGGHTEAFF.